The 10 T cell receptor beta chains below all came from one sample that was sequenced in a study of T cells after yellow fever vaccination. TCRdb re-analysed the 5' RACE reads in MiXCR, keeping a single row per CDR3 protein. The sample lists a few hundred thousand distinct CDR3 sequences; roughly 7% were seen once. The material was PBMCs, obtained about 41 days after the first yellow fever vaccination. These receptors were collected from a man between 18 and 29 years old who received the YFV17D yellow fever vaccine.

The chain has TRBV6-5 and TRBJ1-5; TRBD1 might be the D (6 bases). V was cut by 4 bases and J by 7 bases, with 17 bases left in between. The CDR3 is 15 residues long. In germline, CDR1 is MNHEY, CDR2 SVGAGI. CDR3 bases: TGTGCCAGCAGTTCAGTACGGGGGGGCGAACAGCCCCAGCATTTT. As protein: CASSSVRGGEQPQHF.

In this sample, this clonotype turned up many times. The chain carries TRBV5-1 and TRBJ2-1, with D possibly being TRBD1 or TRBD2 (5 bases each). V was trimmed by 1 base and J by 12 bases, leaving 11 bases between them. Germline-derived CDR1 and CDR2 are SGHRS and YFSETQ. The CDR3 extends over 12 amino acids. The CDR3 loop reads CASSLPGPWQFF. In nucleotides, the CDR3 is TGCGCCAGCAGCTTGCCGGGGCCGTGGCAGTTCTTC.

This clonotype was detected a few times. The chain links TRBV18 to TRBJ1-1, with D possibly matching TRBD1 (5 bases). The V end lost 3 bases, the J end lost 4 bases, and 9 bases lay between the germline ends. Germline V CDR1 and CDR2: KGHSH, LQKENI. There are 13 residues in the CDR3. In nucleotides, the CDR3 is TGTGCCAGCTCACCGCACCAGGGCACTGAAGCTTTCTTT. It is translated as CASSPHQGTEAFF.

This sequence joins TRBV11-1 and TRBJ2-3; 12 nucleotides align to TRBD2. Germline CDR1 is SGHAT and CDR2 is FQDESV (reference sequence). This CDR3 is built from 21 residues. V lost 1 base, J lost 2 bases, and 16 bases stayed unmatched. CDR3 DNA: TGTGCCAGCAGCTTAGTCGGACTAGCGGGGAGGCTCTTAATCCACACAGATACGCAGTATTTT. This sequence encodes CASSLVGLAGRLLIHTDTQYF.

This clonotype was counted ten times or more. The chain carries TRBV7-6 and TRBJ2-7; a possible D gene is TRBD2 (5 bases). CDR3 length: 13 amino acids. Per the germline V gene, CDR1 is SGHVS and CDR2 is FNYEAQ. V lost 0 bases and J lost 4, with 7 bases in between. This chain's CDR3 is CASSLAEVYEQYF. The CDR3 DNA reads as TGTGCCAGCAGCTTAGCGGAGGTATACGAGCAGTACTTC.

The genes are TRBV4-3 and TRBJ2-1, with 9 bases aligning to TRBD2. The CDR3 has 15 residues. The germline CDR1 and CDR2 sequences are LGHNA and YSLEER. With V trimmed by 5 bases and J by 5 bases, 7 bases remained unmatched. For the CDR3, the DNA is TGCGCCAGCAGCTCGCTAGAGCGGGGGGACAATGAGCAGTTCTTC. Its protein is CASSSLERGDNEQFF.

CDR3 DNA: TGTGCCAGCAGTGATGGAACTGAAGCTTTCTTT. Translated, it gives CASSDGTEAFF. The rearrangement links TRBV6-4 to TRBJ1-1; no firm D call. Trimming cost V 3 bases and J 5 bases, with 4 bases left between them. This CDR3 comprises 11 residues. Germline V CDR1 and CDR2: MRHNA, SNTAGT.

This clonotype was recorded many times. V usage is TRBV12-3 or TRBV12-4 and J usage is TRBJ2-3; D gene uncertain. CDR3 size: 14 residues. The V gene lost 2 bases and the J gene lost 4 bases, with 10 bases spanning the gap. Here the CDR3 reads CASSLNLFSDTQYF. The CDR3 DNA sequence: TGTGCCAGCAGTTTAAATCTCTTCTCAGATACGCAGTATTTT.

The chain combines TRBV5-1 with TRBJ2-7; 8 nucleotides match TRBD2. Looked up from germline, CDR1 is SGHRS and CDR2 is YFSETQ. With 4 bases clipped from V and 3 bases from J, the junction kept 9 bases outside the gene matches. This CDR3 has 15 residues. CDR3 sequence: CASSRSGGNFYEQYF. CDR3 nucleotides: TGCGCCAGCAGCCGGAGCGGGGGCAACTTCTACGAGCAGTACTTC. The full variable domain, its missing parts supplied by reference TRBV5-1 and TRBJ2-7, is KAGVTQTPRYLIKTRGQQVTLSCSPISGHRSVSWYQQTPGQGLQFLFEYFSETQRNKGNFPGRFSGRQFSNSRSEMNVSTLELGDSALYLCASSRSGGNFYEQYFGPGTRLTVT.

This clonotype has only a few counts. CDR3 DNA: TGCGCCAGCAGCTTGGGGCACCAGACCTACGAGCAGTACTTC. Amino acids: CASSLGHQTYEQYF. The chain is built from TRBV5-1 and TRBJ2-7; no clear D. Germline values: CDR1 SGHRS, CDR2 YFSETQ. Between the trimmed V and J ends, which lost 0 bases and 2 bases, there was a span of 9 bases. CDR3 length: 14 amino acids.